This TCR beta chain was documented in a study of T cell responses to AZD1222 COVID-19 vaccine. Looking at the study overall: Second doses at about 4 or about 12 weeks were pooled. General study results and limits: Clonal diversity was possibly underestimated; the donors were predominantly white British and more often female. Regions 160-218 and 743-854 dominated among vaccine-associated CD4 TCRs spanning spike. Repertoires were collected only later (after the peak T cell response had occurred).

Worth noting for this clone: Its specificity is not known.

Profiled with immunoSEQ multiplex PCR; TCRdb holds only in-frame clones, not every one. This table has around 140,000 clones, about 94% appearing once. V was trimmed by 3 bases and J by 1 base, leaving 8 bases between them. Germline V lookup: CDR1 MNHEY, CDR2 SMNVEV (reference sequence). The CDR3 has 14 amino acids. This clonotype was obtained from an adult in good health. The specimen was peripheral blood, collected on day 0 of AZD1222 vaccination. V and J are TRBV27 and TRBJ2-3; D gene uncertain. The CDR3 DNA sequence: TGTGCCAGCAGTTTGGGGTCTGGCACAGATACGCAGTATTTT. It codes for CASSLGSGTDTQYF.